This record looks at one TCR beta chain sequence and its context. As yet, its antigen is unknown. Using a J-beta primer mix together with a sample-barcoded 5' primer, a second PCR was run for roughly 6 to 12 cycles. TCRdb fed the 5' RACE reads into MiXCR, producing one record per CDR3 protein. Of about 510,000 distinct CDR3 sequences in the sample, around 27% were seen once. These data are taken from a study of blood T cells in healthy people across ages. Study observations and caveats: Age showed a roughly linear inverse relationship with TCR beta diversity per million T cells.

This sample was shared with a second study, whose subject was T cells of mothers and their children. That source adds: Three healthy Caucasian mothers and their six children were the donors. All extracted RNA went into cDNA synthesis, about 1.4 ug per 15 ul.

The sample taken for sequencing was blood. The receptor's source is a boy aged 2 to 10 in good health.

The CDR3 sequence is CASSPARTSSYEQYF. The CDR3 nucleotides read TGCGCCAGCAGCCCAGCGCGGACTAGCTCCTACGAGCAGTACTTC. The chain links TRBV5-1 to TRBJ2-7; 7 bases fit TRBD2. The germline V gene encodes CDR1 SGHRS and CDR2 YFSETQ. V lost 4 bases and J lost 0; bases outside the gene matches: 7. This CDR3 is built from 15 residues.